The 21 T cell receptor beta chains presented below share a single source sample, sequenced in a study of post-analysis software for immune sequencing data. Overall study findings and caveats: TRBV5-6, TRBV5-1 and TRBV20-1 were among roughly 5 TRBV segments more frequent in patients than controls.

The TCR beta cDNA libraries contained unique molecular identifiers. Using its own MiXCR run on the PCR reads, TCRdb lists one record per CDR3 protein. The sample consists of approximately 350,000 distinct CDR3 sequences, roughly 36% of them appearing once. What these receptors recognize is not known. The sequenced sample consisted of blood. The receptors derive from a girl between 5 and 17 years old with multiple sclerosis.

This clonotype occurred a few times. The V gene is TRBV4-2, the J gene TRBJ1-4, with 7 bases matching TRBD1. Germline V CDR1 and CDR2: LGHNA, YNFKEQ. The CDR3 has 15 amino acids. V lost 3 bases to trimming and J lost 5 bases; unmatched junction nucleotides: 6. CDR3 DNA: TGTGCCAGCAGCCAGCCGGGACAGAGAAATGAAAAACTGTTTTTT. Translation gives CASSQPGQRNEKLFF.

This clonotype showed up just a few times. This rearrangement joins TRBV20-1 to TRBJ1-6; a possible D gene is TRBD1 (5 bases). Per the germline V gene, CDR1 is DFQATT and CDR2 is SNEGSKA (reference sequence). This CDR3 is 17 amino acids long. V was pared by 6 bases and J by 3 bases, with 21 bases between. The CDR3 region has the DNA TGCAGTGCGCCGCTCCACCAGGGAGGTAGCTATAATTCACCCCTCCACTTT. The encoded protein is CSAPLHQGGSYNSPLHF.

In this sample, this clonotype turned up many times. V gene TRBV12-3 or TRBV12-4 combines with J gene TRBJ1-2, with D hard to call. V was clipped by 6 bases and J by 1 base, with 3 bases between them. The CDR3 is 11 residues long. CDR3 sequence: CASRDNYGYTF. For the CDR3, the DNA is TGTGCCAGCAGGGATAACTATGGCTACACCTTC.

J is TRBJ2-4 and V is TRBV28; the match to TRBD2 covers 11 bases. The J call may not be correct, given that the DNA end is closer to TRBJ2-7. Germline V lookup: CDR1 MDHEN, CDR2 SYDVKM. This CDR3 comprises 16 residues. CDR3 sequence reads: CASSVISGGENYEQYF. CDR3 coding DNA: TGTGCCAGCAGCGTGATTAGCGGGGGGGAGAACTACGAGCAGTACTTC.

The chain couples TRBV20-1 to TRBJ1-1; D gene ambiguous. The V end lost 5 bases, the J end lost 0 bases, and 7 bases lay between the germline ends. From germline, CDR1 is DFQATT and CDR2 SNEGSKA (reference sequence). The CDR3 has 12 residues. CDR3 sequence (DNA): TGCAGTGCTCCAAGTGTGAACACTGAAGCTTTCTTT. Its translation is CSAPSVNTEAFF.

The chain recombines TRBV20-1 with TRBJ2-1; D is uncertain. The V end was cut by 0 bases, the J end by 9 bases, with 9 bases between. CDR3 size: 12 residues. CDR1 DFQATT and CDR2 SNEGSKA come from the germline V gene (reference sequence). The CDR3, as DNA: TGCAGTGCTAGAGATATTAGCCTTGAGCAGTTCTTC. Protein sequence: CSARDISLEQFF.

This chain joins TRBV5-6 and TRBJ2-1, with TRBD2 identical over 9 bases. The CDR3 runs to 14 residues. V was pared by 1 base and J by 8 bases, with 4 bases of the junction left unmatched. CDR1 SGHDT and CDR2 YYEEEE come from the germline V gene. The CDR3 DNA follows: TGTGCCAGCAGCTTGCGGGGACTAGCCTATGAGCAGTTCTTC. Its translation: CASSLRGLAYEQFF. Using reference TRBV5-6 and TRBJ2-1 for the parts outside the CDR3, the full variable domain is DAGVTQSPTHLIKTRGQQVTLRCSPKSGHDTVSWYQQALGQGPQFIFQYYEEEERQRGNFPDRFSGHQFPNYSSELNVNALLLGDSALYLCASSLRGLAYEQFFGPGTRLTVL.

The chain joins TRBV6-2 or TRBV6-3 to TRBJ1-1, with D unresolved. V was trimmed by 2 bases and J by 1 base, leaving 11 bases between them. In germline, CDR1 is MNHEY, CDR2 SVGEGT. The CDR3 consists of 15 residues. This CDR3 is CASSYGPEGNTEAFF. Here the CDR3 DNA reads TGTGCCAGCAGTTACGGCCCCGAGGGGAACACTGAAGCTTTCTTT.

This clonotype was picked up a small number of times. The V call is TRBV6-6, the J call TRBJ2-1; D is possibly TRBD2 (5 bases). Between the trimmed V and J ends, which lost 5 bases and 6 bases, there was a span of 20 bases. The germline gives CDR1 MNHNY, CDR2 SVGAGI (reference sequence). The length of the CDR3 is 16 residues. DNA of the CDR3: TGTGCCAGCAGTCCCCATGACCGAGGAGGTAGCAATGAGCAGTTCTTC. Its translation: CASSPHDRGGSNEQFF.

Notes on this clonotype: Germline and junction disagree at one end, which may indicate a read error. The chain employs TRBV5-1 and TRBJ2-2, with D maybe TRBD1 (5 bases). CDR1 is SGHRS, CDR2 YFSETQ, per germline. The CDR3 spans 15 residues. CDR3 bases: TGCGCCGGCAGCTTGGGCAGGGAGAACACCGGGGAGCTGTTTTTT. Its translation is CAGSLGRENTGELFF.

The J gene is TRBJ1-2, the V gene TRBV7-9; 9 bases are shared with TRBD1. V shed 4 bases and J 7 bases; nucleotides not matched to a gene: 13. The CDR3 extends over 16 amino acids. In germline, CDR1 is SEHNR, CDR2 FQNEAQ (reference sequence). CDR3 DNA sequence: TGTGCCAGCAGCTCTCGGGACAGGGCCCTTGGGGTTGGCTACACCTTC. Amino acid sequence: CASSSRDRALGVGYTF.

This clonotype occurred a few times. For the CDR3, the DNA is TGTGCCAGCAGCCTCTGGTTTCCCTCAGAAGAGAAGTTCGCCGGGGAGCTGTTTTTT. It encodes CASSLWFPSEEKFAGELFF. This chain joins TRBV11-1 and TRBJ2-2; the D is unclear. The CDR3 has 19 residues. The germline V and J ends were trimmed by 5 bases and 6 bases, with 28 bases remaining between them. Germline CDR1 and CDR2: SGHAT and FQDESV (reference sequence).

This clonotype was seen more than once but under ten times. The chain recombines TRBV4-1 with TRBJ1-2; D remains ambiguous. Trimming took off 0 bases at V and 6 bases at J, with 14 bases between the two ends. Germline-derived CDR1 and CDR2 are MGHRA and YSYEKL. The CDR3 consists of 15 residues. CDR3 region: CASSQENALRDGYTF. For the CDR3, the DNA is TGCGCCAGCAGCCAAGAGAACGCGCTGAGGGATGGCTACACCTTC.

At least ten counts were recorded for this clonotype. This chain uses TRBV7-2 with TRBJ2-3; D uncertain. V dropped 5 bases and J dropped 2 bases, with 5 bases sitting between them. CDR3 length equals 12 residues. The germline CDR1 and CDR2 sequences are SGHTA and FQGNSA. The CDR3 here is CASSPFTDTQYF. Written as DNA, the CDR3 is TGTGCCAGCAGCCCCTTCACAGATACGCAGTATTTT.

This clonotype was detected only a few times. CDR3 loop: CASSYSLLGNTEAFF. CDR3 nucleotide sequence: TGTGCCAGCAGTTACTCATTGCTGGGGAACACTGAAGCTTTCTTT. The chain combines TRBV6-6 with TRBJ1-1; D not certain. The CDR3 has 15 residues. Germline CDR1 MNHNY, CDR2 SVGAGI (reference sequence). The V end was cut by 0 bases, the J end by 1 base, with 9 bases between.

V and J are TRBV9 and TRBJ2-3, with 8 bases matching TRBD1. CDR1 and CDR2 (germline): SGDLS, YYNGEE. The V gene end was trimmed by 3 bases and the J gene end by 4 bases; junction bases not matched to a gene: 7. This CDR3 spans 15 amino acids. CDR3 coding DNA: TGTGCCAGCAGCGCCCGGACAGGGAGCGCAGATACGCAGTATTTT. Translation gives CASSARTGSADTQYF.

In its sample, this clonotype was seen a few times. The chain couples TRBV27 to TRBJ2-7, with TRBD2 as a possible D gene (6 bases). This CDR3 is 14 amino acids long. Germline CDR1 reads MNHEY; CDR2 reads SMNVEV (reference sequence). The V and J ends lost 3 bases and 2 bases respectively, with 11 bases between them. In DNA, the CDR3 is TGTGCCAGCAGTTTGGGAGGCGACGCCTACGAGCAGTACTTC. Translated, it gives CASSLGGDAYEQYF.

This chain connects TRBV4-3 to TRBJ1-4, with no clear D. The germline V and J ends were trimmed by 4 bases and 2 bases, with 11 bases remaining between them. This CDR3 is 15 amino acids long. CDR1 is LGHNA and CDR2 is YSLEER in the germline V gene. In nucleotides, the CDR3 is TGCGCCAGCAGCCTTCTTAGGGAGACTAATGAAAAACTGTTTTTT. It translates to CASSLLRETNEKLFF.

V and J are TRBV9 and TRBJ2-7; D unresolved. The germline gives CDR1 SGDLS, CDR2 YYNGEE. The CDR3 runs 15 residues. V dropped 0 bases and J dropped 2 bases, with 12 bases sitting between them. The CDR3 here is CASSVEVATTYEQYF. In nucleotides, the CDR3 is TGTGCCAGCAGCGTAGAAGTGGCGACCACCTACGAGCAGTACTTC.

V gene TRBV10-3 combines with J gene TRBJ2-1, with 8 positions matching TRBD2. The J segment lost 5 bases and the V segment lost 8 bases, leaving 11 bases of the junction unmatched. The CDR3 is 15 amino acids. Germline assignment: CDR1 ENHRY and CDR2 SYGVKD. The CDR3 region is CAIQKISGTHNEQFF. The CDR3 DNA follows: TGTGCCATCCAGAAGATTAGCGGGACGCACAATGAGCAGTTCTTC.

To note about this clonotype: A much larger clone sits a single nucleotide away, making a read error possible. This chain joins TRBV6-5 and TRBJ2-3; D unresolved. Germline V gene data show CDR1 as MNHEY and CDR2 as SVGAGI. This CDR3 has 13 residues. V gave up 5 bases and J gave up 5 bases, with 11 bases separating them. The CDR3 DNA sequence: TGTGCCAGCAGTCAAGGACCGGTAGATACGCAGTATTTT. This sequence encodes CASSQGPVDTQYF.